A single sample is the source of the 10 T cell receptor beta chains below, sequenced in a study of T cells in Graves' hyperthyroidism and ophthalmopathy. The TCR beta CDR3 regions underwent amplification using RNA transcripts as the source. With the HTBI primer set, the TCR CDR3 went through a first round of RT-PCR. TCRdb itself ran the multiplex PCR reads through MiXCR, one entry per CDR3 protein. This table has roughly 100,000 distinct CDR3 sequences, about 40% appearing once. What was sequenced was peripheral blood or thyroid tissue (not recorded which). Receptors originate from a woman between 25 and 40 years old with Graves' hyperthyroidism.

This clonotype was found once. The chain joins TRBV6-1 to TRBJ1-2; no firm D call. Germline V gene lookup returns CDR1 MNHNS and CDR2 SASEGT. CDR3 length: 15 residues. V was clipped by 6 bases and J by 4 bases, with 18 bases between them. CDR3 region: CASSRSYENSYGYTF. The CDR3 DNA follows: TGTGCCAGCAGCCGCTCGTACGAGAATTCCTATGGCTACACCTTC.

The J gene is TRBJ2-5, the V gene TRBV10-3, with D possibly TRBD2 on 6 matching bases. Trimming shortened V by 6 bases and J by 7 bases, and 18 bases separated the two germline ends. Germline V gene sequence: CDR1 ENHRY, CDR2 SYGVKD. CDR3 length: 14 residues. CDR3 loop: CAISKTSPRGTQYF. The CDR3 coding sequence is TGTGCCATCAGCAAGACTAGTCCCCGAGGGACCCAGTACTTC.

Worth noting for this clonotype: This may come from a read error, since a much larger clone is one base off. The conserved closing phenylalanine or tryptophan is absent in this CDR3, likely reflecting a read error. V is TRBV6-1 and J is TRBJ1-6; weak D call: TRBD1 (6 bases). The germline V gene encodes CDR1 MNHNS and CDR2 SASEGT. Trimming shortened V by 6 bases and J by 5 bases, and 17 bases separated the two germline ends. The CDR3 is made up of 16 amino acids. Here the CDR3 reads CASSFMIRGNNSPLHS. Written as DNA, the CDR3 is TGTGCCAGCAGCTTCATGATCAGGGGAAATAATTCACCCCTCCACTCT.

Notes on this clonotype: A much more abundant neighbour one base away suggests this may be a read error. The CDR3: CASSLTGAGSPLHF. The CDR3, as DNA: TGCGCCAGCAGCTTGACAGGGGCGGGATCACCCCTCCACTTT. The V call is TRBV5-1, the J call TRBJ1-6; the match to TRBD1 covers 7 bases. The CDR3 runs to 14 residues. Losses at the gene ends were 1 base for V and 10 bases for J; bases not matched to a gene: 5. CDR1 and CDR2 from the germline V gene are SGHRS and YFSETQ. The full variable domain, rest sourced from reference TRBV5-1 and TRBJ1-6, is KAGVTQTPRYLIKTRGQQVTLSCSPISGHRSVSWYQQTPGQGLQFLFEYFSETQRNKGNFPGRFSGRQFSNSRSEMNVSTLELGDSALYLCASSLTGAGSPLHFGNGTRLTVT.

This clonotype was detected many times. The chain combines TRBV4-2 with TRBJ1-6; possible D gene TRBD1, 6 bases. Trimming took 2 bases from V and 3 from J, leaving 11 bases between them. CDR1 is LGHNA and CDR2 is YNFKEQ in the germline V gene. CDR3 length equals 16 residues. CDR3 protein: CASSQRTAFYNSPLHF. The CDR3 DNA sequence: TGTGCCAGCAGCCAACGGACAGCCTTCTATAATTCACCCCTCCACTTT.

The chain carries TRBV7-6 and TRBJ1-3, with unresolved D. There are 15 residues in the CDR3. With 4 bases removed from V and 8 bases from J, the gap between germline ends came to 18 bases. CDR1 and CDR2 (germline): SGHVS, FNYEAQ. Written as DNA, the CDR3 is TGTGCCAGCAGCTCCAGGACGGTGGTCGGGGACACCATATATTTT. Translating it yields CASSSRTVVGDTIYF.

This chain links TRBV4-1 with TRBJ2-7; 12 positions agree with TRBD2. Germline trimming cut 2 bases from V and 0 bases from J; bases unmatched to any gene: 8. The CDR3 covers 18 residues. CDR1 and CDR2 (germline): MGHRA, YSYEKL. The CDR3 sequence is CASSQNPPTSGSSYEQYF. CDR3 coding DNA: TGCGCCAGCAGCCAAAATCCTCCGACTAGCGGGAGCTCCTACGAGCAGTACTTC.

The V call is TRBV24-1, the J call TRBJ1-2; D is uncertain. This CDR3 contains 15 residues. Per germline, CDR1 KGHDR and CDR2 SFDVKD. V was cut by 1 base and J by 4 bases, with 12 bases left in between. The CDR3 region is CATSDFGEETYGYTF. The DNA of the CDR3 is TGTGCCACCAGTGATTTTGGAGAAGAGACCTATGGCTACACCTTC.

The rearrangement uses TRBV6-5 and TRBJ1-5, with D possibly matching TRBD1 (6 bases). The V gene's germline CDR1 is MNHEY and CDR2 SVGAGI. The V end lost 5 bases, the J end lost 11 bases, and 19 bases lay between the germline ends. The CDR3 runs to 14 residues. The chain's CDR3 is CASSDHRERETQHF. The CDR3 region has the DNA TGTGCCAGCAGTGACCACAGGGAGCGAGAGACCCAGCATTTT.

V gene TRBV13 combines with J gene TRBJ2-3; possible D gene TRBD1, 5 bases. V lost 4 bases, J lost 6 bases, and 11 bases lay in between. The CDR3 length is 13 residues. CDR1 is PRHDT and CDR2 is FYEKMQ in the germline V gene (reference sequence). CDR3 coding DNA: TGTGCCAGCAGCTCCCCGTCAGGGGATACGCAGTATTTT. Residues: CASSSPSGDTQYF.